The 22 T cell receptor beta chains below all came from one sample that was sequenced in a study of control samples from healthy donors and cancer patients. This table comes from immunoSEQ multiplex PCR, and its TCRdb copy is limited to in-frame clones, with some not included. The table has 84,000 or so clones, around 92% seen once. The sample taken for sequencing was blood. Every receptor here comes from a man over 45 in good health.

This rearrangement joins TRBV21-1 to TRBJ2-1. TRBV21-1 is a recognized pseudogene. The CDR3 runs 10 residues. CDR3: CASSYNEQFF. The DNA of the CDR3 is TGTGCCAGCAGCTACAATGAGCAGTTCTTC.

The CDR3 region is CASSEQRYGYTF. CDR3 sequence (DNA): TGTGCCAGCAGTGAACAGCGGTATGGCTACACCTTC. The chain employs TRBV25-1 and TRBJ1-2; D is undetermined. Germline V lookup: CDR1 MGHDK, CDR2 SYGVNS. V lost 2 bases and J lost 5, with 6 bases in between. The CDR3 covers 12 residues.

The rearrangement links TRBV6-2 or TRBV6-3 to TRBJ1-4, with a tentative D call TRBD1 (6 bases). Looked up from germline, CDR1 is MNHEY and CDR2 is SVGEGT. This CDR3 has 14 amino acids. Trimming shortened V by 2 bases and J by 7 bases, and 11 bases separated the two germline ends. CDR3 DNA: TGTGCCAGCAGTTACGTGGAAGGGGGTGAAAAACTGTTTTTT. Residues: CASSYVEGGEKLFF.

A note on this clone: Different DNA sequences within this sample yield the same CDR3. J is TRBJ2-1 and V is TRBV7-2, with D unclear. With 5 bases removed from V and 0 bases from J, the gap between germline ends came to 11 bases. Looked up from germline, CDR1 is SGHTA and CDR2 is FQGNSA. CDR3 length equals 15 residues. CDR3 nucleotides: TGTGCCAGCAGCCTCACTCCTAGCTCCTACAATGAGCAGTTCTTC. As protein: CASSLTPSSYNEQFF.

The chain joins TRBV18 to TRBJ2-5; 8 nucleotides align to TRBD2. The CDR3 runs to 14 residues. Germline trimming cut 8 bases from V and 6 bases from J; bases unmatched to any gene: 11. Germline V gene lookup returns CDR1 KGHSH and CDR2 LQKENI. The CDR3 spells CASQAERGTKTQYF. In nucleotides, the CDR3 is TGTGCCAGCCAAGCCGAGCGGGGGACGAAGACCCAGTACTTC.

The V gene is TRBV27, the J gene TRBJ2-1; weak D call: TRBD2 (6 bases). V dropped 0 bases and J dropped 9 bases, with 9 bases sitting between them. The CDR3 loop spans 13 amino acids. In germline, CDR1 is MNHEY, CDR2 SMNVEV (reference sequence). CDR3: CASSLSLRGEQFF. The CDR3 DNA is TGTGCCAGCAGTTTATCGTTGCGGGGTGAGCAGTTCTTC.

The V and J genes are TRBV7-9 and TRBJ1-1; D unresolved. The V end was cut by 0 bases, the J end by 2 bases, with 10 bases between. The germline CDR1 and CDR2 sequences are SEHNR and FQNEAQ (reference sequence). This CDR3 contains 15 residues. The CDR3 nucleotides are TGTGCCAGCAGCTTAGCAGGAGACGGAAACACTGAAGCTTTCTTT. Translation: CASSLAGDGNTEAFF.

This clone was detected once. CDR3 in amino acids: CASSEAGGSYQPQHF. CDR3 nucleotide sequence: TGTGCCAGCAGTGAAGCGGGCGGTTCGTACCAGCCCCAGCATTTT. The V call is TRBV6-1, the J call TRBJ1-5; D is undetermined. The CDR3 totals 15 residues. V gave up 0 bases and J gave up 7 bases, with 13 bases separating them. Germline V lookup: CDR1 MNHNS, CDR2 SASEGT.

The chain combines TRBV11-2 with TRBJ1-1; maybe TRBD1 (6 bases). V lost 5 bases, J lost 7 bases, and 17 bases lay in between. CDR3 length: 14 amino acids. The V gene's germline CDR1 is SGHAT and CDR2 FQNNGV. The DNA for the CDR3 is TGTGCCAGCAGCGTGAACAGGGCGGGGTATGAAGCTTTCTTT. Translated, it gives CASSVNRAGYEAFF.

The V gene is TRBV5-1, the J gene TRBJ2-7; no reliable D call. V dropped 4 bases and J dropped 1 base, with 3 bases sitting between them. Germline-derived CDR1 and CDR2 are SGHRS and YFSETQ. CDR3 length equals 11 residues. The DNA for the CDR3 is TGCGCCAGCAGCGAATCCTACGAGCAGTACTTC. Translating it yields CASSESYEQYF.

The chain couples TRBV28 to TRBJ2-3, with a tentative D call TRBD1 (5 bases). This CDR3 spans 16 amino acids. V gave up 3 bases and J gave up 1 base, with 14 bases separating them. Looked up from germline, CDR1 is MDHEN and CDR2 is SYDVKM. CDR3 loop: CASSLSKGLGTDTQYF. The CDR3 DNA is TGTGCCAGCAGTTTGTCAAAGGGGCTCGGCACAGATACGCAGTATTTT.

The CDR3 sequence is CASSLEAGYQETQYF. In DNA, the CDR3 is TGCGCCAGCAGCTTGGAGGCCGGGTACCAAGAGACCCAGTACTTC. The genes are TRBV5-1 and TRBJ2-5; D uncertain. The CDR3 spans 15 residues. Germline V CDR1 and CDR2: SGHRS, YFSETQ. With 0 bases removed from V and 0 bases from J, the gap between germline ends came to 9 bases. The full variable domain, in which reference TRBV5-1 and TRBJ2-5 provide the parts outside the CDR3, is KAGVTQTPRYLIKTRGQQVTLSCSPISGHRSVSWYQQTPGQGLQFLFEYFSETQRNKGNFPGRFSGRQFSNSRSEMNVSTLELGDSALYLCASSLEAGYQETQYFGPGTRLLVL.

The chain combines TRBV6-2 or TRBV6-3 with TRBJ2-1, with 9 bases that match TRBD2. Germline CDR1 reads MNHEY; CDR2 reads SVGEGT. V was pared by 4 bases and J by 9 bases, with 4 bases of the junction left unmatched. The CDR3 covers 13 residues. This chain's CDR3 is CASSWRGGSEQFF. The CDR3 DNA reads as TGTGCCAGCAGTTGGCGGGGGGGCAGTGAGCAGTTCTTC.

The chain is built from TRBV5-1 and TRBJ2-3, with D perhaps TRBD1 (6 bases). The CDR3 is 13 amino acids. V lost 4 bases, J lost 3 bases, and 9 bases lay in between. Germline CDR1 reads SGHRS; CDR2 reads YFSETQ. CDR3 DNA sequence: TGCGCCAGCAGCACGGGGACAACAGATACGCAGTATTTT. Translated: CASSTGTTDTQYF. Drawing the rest from reference TRBV5-1 and TRBJ2-3, the complete variable domain is KAGVTQTPRYLIKTRGQQVTLSCSPISGHRSVSWYQQTPGQGLQFLFEYFSETQRNKGNFPGRFSGRQFSNSRSEMNVSTLELGDSALYLCASSTGTTDTQYFGPGTRLTVL.

This clone was observed a single time. In DNA form, the CDR3 reads TGCGCCAGCGGGACGGGGTTCGCTTTCTTT. Amino acids: CASGTGFAFF. The rearrangement uses TRBV10-2 and TRBJ1-1; D perhaps matches TRBD1 (5 bases). Between the trimmed V and J ends, which lost 8 bases and 11 bases, there was a span of 12 bases. Germline V gives CDR1 WSHSY, CDR2 SAAADI. The CDR3 loop spans 10 amino acids.

This chain uses TRBV6-1 with TRBJ2-7; either TRBD1 or TRBD2 may supply D (5 bases each). Trimming left V 2 bases short and J 6 bases short, with 17 bases between. This CDR3 is 15 amino acids long. Germline CDR1 is MNHNS and CDR2 is SASEGT. The CDR3: CASSETVLAGSEQYF. As DNA, the CDR3 is TGTGCCAGCAGTGAAACCGTCCTAGCAGGGAGCGAGCAGTACTTC.

This sequence joins TRBV27 and TRBJ1-4; possible D gene TRBD1, 5 bases. V was shortened by 4 bases and J by 6 bases, with 12 bases between the two germline ends. The CDR3 runs to 14 residues. Germline V gives CDR1 MNHEY, CDR2 SMNVEV (reference sequence). CDR3 amino acids: CASSSGIEDEKLFF. For the CDR3, the DNA is TGTGCCAGCAGTTCAGGGATCGAGGATGAAAAACTGTTTTTT.

The CDR3 sequence: CASSFGSLRTEAFF. The CDR3 region has the DNA TGCGCCAGCAGCTTTGGGTCCCTAAGAACTGAAGCTTTCTTT. The genes are TRBV5-1 and TRBJ1-1; D not certain. With 2 bases removed from V and 5 bases from J, the gap between germline ends came to 13 bases. CDR1 and CDR2 (germline): SGHRS, YFSETQ. This CDR3 contains 14 residues.

In this sample, this clone turned up a few times. The chain joins TRBV6-5 to TRBJ1-1, with TRBD1 identical over 7 bases. CDR1 and CDR2 from the germline V gene are MNHEY and SVGAGI. The CDR3 is 14 residues long. The junction had 6 bases not matched to a gene; V was cut back by 6 bases and J by 2 bases. The CDR3 sequence is CASRAPGGNTEAFF. The CDR3 region has the DNA TGTGCCAGCAGGGCTCCAGGGGGAAACACTGAAGCTTTCTTT.

This chain links TRBV6-6 with TRBJ1-6; perhaps TRBD1 as D (5 bases). V dropped 0 bases and J dropped 9 bases, with 9 bases sitting between them. The germline gives CDR1 MNHNY, CDR2 SVGAGI (reference sequence). This CDR3 comprises 14 residues. Written as DNA, the CDR3 is TGTGCCAGCAGTTACTCCCCGGGGGGTTCACCCCTCCACTTT. Its translation is CASSYSPGGSPLHF.

The rearrangement links TRBV6-1 to TRBJ2-7; tentatively, D is TRBD1 (6 bases). Germline V lookup: CDR1 MNHNS, CDR2 SASEGT. The CDR3 extends over 14 amino acids. Trimming took 2 bases from V and 8 from J, leaving 16 bases between them. CDR3 sequence (DNA): TGTGCCAGCAGTGAATTTCAGGGGTCGGCCCAGCAGTACTTC. This gives the protein CASSEFQGSAQQYF.

The genes are TRBV7-9 and TRBJ1-1; D is unclear. Per germline, CDR1 SEHNR and CDR2 FQNEAQ (reference sequence). The V end lost 5 bases, the J end lost 4 bases, and 5 bases lay between the germline ends. The CDR3 has 11 amino acids. As DNA, the CDR3 is TGTGCCAGCAGCCCCTCCACTGAAGCTTTCTTT. This codes for CASSPSTEAFF.